This T cell receptor (beta chain) originates from a study of post-analysis software for immune sequencing data. There are 14 residues in the CDR3. Looked up from germline, CDR1 is MNHNS and CDR2 is SASEGT. V dropped 3 bases and J dropped 6 bases, with 14 bases sitting between them. The table lists this clonotype with a count of one. Its matching antigen is unknown. A much larger clone is a single base away; this may be a read error. Likely a read error: the CDR3 ends without its conserved phenylalanine or tryptophan. Study outcomes and limitations: Roughly 5 TRBV segments occurring more often in patients than controls included TRBV5-6, TRBV5-1 and TRBV20-1.

cDNA libraries for TCR beta contained unique molecular identifiers. TCRdb redid the calling of the PCR reads with MiXCR, one entry per CDR3 protein. Among roughly 570,000 distinct CDR3 sequences listed, approximately 34% were seen once. The sequenced material came from blood. The TCR originated in a girl younger than 18 with multiple sclerosis. The genes are TRBV6-1 and TRBJ1-2; D remains ambiguous. The CDR3 here is CASSDHWNADGYTL. DNA for the CDR3: TGTGCCAGCAGTGACCATTGGAACGCGGATGGCTACACCCTC.